This T cell receptor beta chain was recovered during a study of blood T cell repertoires in COVID-19. Method: immunoSEQ multiplex PCR; TCRdb's copy keeps in-frame clones and lacks some. The sample comprises 360,000 or so clones, about 88% of which are singletons, and around 3% rests with the top ten. The V gene's germline CDR1 is MNHEY and CDR2 SVGAGI. The CDR3 spans 13 residues. V shed 6 bases and J shed 2 bases, with 11 bases lying between them. Sequenced: PBMCs or T cells enriched from blood (not recorded which). This clonotype was obtained from a woman younger than 45 who had recovered from COVID-19. The gene calls are TRBV6-5 and TRBJ2-7, with D possibly matching TRBD2 (6 bases). The CDR3 spells CASSGTLAYEQYF. The CDR3 bases are TGTGCCAGCAGCGGGACTCTTGCCTACGAGCAGTACTTC.